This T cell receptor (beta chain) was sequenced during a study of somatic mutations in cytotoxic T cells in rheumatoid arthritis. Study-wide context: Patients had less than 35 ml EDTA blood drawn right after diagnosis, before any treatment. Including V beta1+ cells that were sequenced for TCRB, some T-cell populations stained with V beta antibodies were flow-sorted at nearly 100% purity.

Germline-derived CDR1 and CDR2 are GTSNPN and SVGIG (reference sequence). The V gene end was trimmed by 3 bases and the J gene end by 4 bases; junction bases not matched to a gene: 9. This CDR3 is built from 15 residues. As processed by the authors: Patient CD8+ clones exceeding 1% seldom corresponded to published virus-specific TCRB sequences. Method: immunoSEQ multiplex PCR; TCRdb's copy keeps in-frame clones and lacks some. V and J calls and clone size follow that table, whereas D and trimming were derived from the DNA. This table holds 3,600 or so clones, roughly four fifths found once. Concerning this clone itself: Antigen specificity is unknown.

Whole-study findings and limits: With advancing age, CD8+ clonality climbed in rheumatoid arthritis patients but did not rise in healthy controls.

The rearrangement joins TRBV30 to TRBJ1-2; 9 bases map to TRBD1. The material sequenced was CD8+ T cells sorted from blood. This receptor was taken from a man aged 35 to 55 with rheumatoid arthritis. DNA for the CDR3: TGTGCCTGGAGCCTTACAGGGGGCGTCGGCTATGGCTACACCTTC. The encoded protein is CAWSLTGGVGYGYTF.